This T cell receptor beta chain was recovered during a study of T-cell memory formation after mild COVID-19. Study background: Each donor largely had its own TCR clusters. General study points: Whether second-wave clones peaking at day 37 were SARS-CoV-2 specific went unconfirmed. Those CD4+ clones that contracted were mainly in CM and EM (CD8+ ones in EMRA).

As for this clonotype: Its antigen is currently unknown.

TCRdb passed the 5' RACE reads through MiXCR, listing each CDR3 protein once. The top ten hold roughly 21% of the sample, which has fewer than 400,000 distinct CDR3 sequences, approximately 15% seen once. This receptor was obtained from a man in his late teens or twenties who had mild COVID-19 (a few samples of this study predate the infection). Cell type and time point are not known. The sequencing sample was made of PBMCs or a T cell subset sorted from them (not recorded which).

Here the CDR3 DNA reads TGCAGCGTTGTGGGGTGGGGGAAGAACACTGAAGCTTTCTTT. Amino acid sequence: CSVVGWGKNTEAFF. The chain employs TRBV29-1 and TRBJ1-1; possible D gene TRBD1, 5 bases. The CDR3 covers 14 residues. Germline V gene data show CDR1 as SQVTM and CDR2 as ANQGSEA. The V gene lost 4 bases and the J gene lost 1 base, with 13 bases spanning the gap.